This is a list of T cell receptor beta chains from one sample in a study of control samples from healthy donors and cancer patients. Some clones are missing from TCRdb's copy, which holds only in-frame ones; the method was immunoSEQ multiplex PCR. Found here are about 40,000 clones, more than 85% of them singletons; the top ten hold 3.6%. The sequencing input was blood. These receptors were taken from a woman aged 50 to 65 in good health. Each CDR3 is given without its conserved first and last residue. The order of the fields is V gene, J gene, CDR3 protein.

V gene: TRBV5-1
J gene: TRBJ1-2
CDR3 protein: ASSLVNAADYGYT

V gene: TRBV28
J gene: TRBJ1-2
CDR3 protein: ASSLAGTFSYGYT

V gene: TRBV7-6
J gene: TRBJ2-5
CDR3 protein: ASSLRNLETQY

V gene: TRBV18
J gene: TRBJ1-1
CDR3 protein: ASSPKDMNTEAF

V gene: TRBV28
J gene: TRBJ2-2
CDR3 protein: ASRKESNTGELF

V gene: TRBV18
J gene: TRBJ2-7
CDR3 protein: ASSREQGLGYEQY

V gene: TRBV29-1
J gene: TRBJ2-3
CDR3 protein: SALGLAGGPDTQY

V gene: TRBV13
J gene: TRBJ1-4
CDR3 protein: ASSRSRGRTTNEKLF

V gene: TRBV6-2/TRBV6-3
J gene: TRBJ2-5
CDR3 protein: ASSPPAGGTQY

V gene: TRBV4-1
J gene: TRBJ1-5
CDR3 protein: ASSEGRANQPQH

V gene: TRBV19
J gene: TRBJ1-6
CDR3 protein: ASSVSHRDSPLH

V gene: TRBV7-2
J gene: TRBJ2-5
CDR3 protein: ASSLSGAGETQY

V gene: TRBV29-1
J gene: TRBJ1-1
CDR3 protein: SVRYRTGWDTEAF

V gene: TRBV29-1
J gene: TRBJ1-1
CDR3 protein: SVEEAGGGTEAF

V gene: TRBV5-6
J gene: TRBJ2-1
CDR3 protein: ATTSGGWNEQF

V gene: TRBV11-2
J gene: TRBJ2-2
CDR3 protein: ASSLGGVNTGELF